The rows below give T cell receptor beta chains drawn from one sample of a study of T cells after posttransplantation cyclophosphamide. Sequencing used immunoSEQ multiplex PCR; TCRdb keeps in-frame clones, though not all of them. The table has about 16,000 clones, 94% seen once. The sequencing input was naive CD4+ T cells sorted from blood. All receptors come from a woman aged 45-65 years in good health and a related stem cell transplant donor. Each CDR3 is given with its conserved first and last residue. D genes are given only for firm matches. Size is stated for part of the rows, as once, few or many counts, or as a class when the clone is expanded.

v_gene	j_gene	d_gene	abundance	CDR3nt	CDR3aa
TRBV21-1	TRBJ2-1	-	-	TGTGCCAGCAGCAAAGCCGAAGACAGGGGGCAGCAGAGCGGGAGGGCCTCCTACAATGAGCAGTTCTTC	CASSKAEDRGQQSGRASYNEQFF
TRBV7-3	TRBJ2-1	TRBD2	-	TGTGCCAGCAGCTTAGCGGGAGGGCCGCATGAGCAGTTCTTC	CASSLAGGPHEQFF
TRBV19	TRBJ2-5	TRBD2	-	TGTGCCAGTAATAGCGGGAGTTCAGGAGAGACCCAGTACTTC	CASNSGSSGETQYF
TRBV19	TRBJ1-5	-	-	TGTGCCAGTAGTATGGGCAGGGTTCGCAATCAGCCCCAGCATTTT	CASSMGRVRNQPQHF
TRBV7-8	TRBJ2-3	-	once	TGTGCCAGCCTCCTTAGCGGCGCAGATACGCAGTATTTT	CASLLSGADTQYF
TRBV29-1	TRBJ2-1	TRBD2	once	TGCAGCGTTTCCGGGACTAGCAGCTACAATGAGCAGTTCTTC	CSVSGTSSYNEQFF
TRBV29-1	TRBJ2-5	-	once	TGCAGCGTCGCCACTCTACAGGGAAAGACCCAGTACTTC	CSVATLQGKTQYF
TRBV9	TRBJ2-3	-	-	TGTGCCAGCAGTTTGGGGAGCACGTTTGATACGCAGTATTTT	CASSLGSTFDTQYF
TRBV19	TRBJ1-1	-	-	TGTGCCAGTAGCGCCCCTATGAACACTGAAGCTTTCTTT	CASSAPMNTEAFF
TRBV7-2	TRBJ1-3	-	once	TGTGCCAGCAGCCCGAAGGGAGGGAACTCTGGAAACACCATATATTTT	CASSPKGGNSGNTIYF
TRBV7-9	TRBJ2-2	-	-	TGTGCCAGCAGCTTTAACAGGGACACCGGGGAGCTGTTTTTT	CASSFNRDTGELFF
TRBV5-4	TRBJ1-2	-	-	TGTGCCAGCAGCGCCCCCAAGGGGAACTATGGCTACACCTTC	CASSAPKGNYGYTF
TRBV7-2	TRBJ1-1	-	-	TGTGCCAGCAGCCCGGTTTGGCGGGGCACTGAAGCTTTCTTT	CASSPVWRGTEAFF
TRBV25-1	TRBJ2-7	-	-	TGTGCCAGCAGTAACCGGGTTGACGCCTACGAGCAGTACTTC	CASSNRVDAYEQYF
TRBV29-1	TRBJ1-2	-	-	TGCAGCGTTGAACAGGGCGACTATGGCTACACCTTC	CSVEQGDYGYTF
TRBV10-3	TRBJ1-1	-	-	TGTGCCATCAGTGAAGGGGATACGAACACTGAAGCTTTCTTT	CAISEGDTNTEAFF
TRBV5-1	TRBJ2-3	TRBD2	few	TGCGCCAGCTGGTCAGCGGGAGCGACAGATACGCAGTATTTT	CASWSAGATDTQYF
TRBV7-3	TRBJ2-1	TRBD2	-	TGTGCCAGCAGCTCGCAGGGCGGGAGTGAGTCCTACAATGAGCAGTTCTTC	CASSSQGGSESYNEQFF
TRBV28	TRBJ2-7	TRBD1	-	TGTGCCAGCATCGGGACAGGGGGCGTTAGGTGGTACGAGCAGTACTTC	CASIGTGGVRWYEQYF
TRBV7-3	TRBJ2-1	-	-	TGTGCCAGCAGCATTTATGGGGGGGAGCAGTTCTTC	CASSIYGGEQFF
TRBV7-3	TRBJ2-7	TRBD2	-	TGTGCCAGCAGCTTAACGAAGGGACTAGTGAACGAGCAGTACTTC	CASSLTKGLVNEQYF
TRBV7-2	TRBJ2-3	-	-	TGTGCCAGCAGCTTCCTGGGACCGGGAGCAGATACGCAGTATTTT	CASSFLGPGADTQYF
TRBV27	TRBJ2-1	-	-	TGTGCCAGCCGGATTTCGGGTCTATCAATGAACAATGAGCAGTTCTTC	CASRISGLSMNNEQFF
TRBV29-1	TRBJ1-1	-	-	TGCAGCGGCACAGAGAACACTGAAGCTTTCTTT	CSGTENTEAFF
TRBV27	TRBJ1-4	-	-	TGTGCCAGCAGTACCGCGCAGGGCGGCGAAAAACTGTTTTTT	CASSTAQGGEKLFF
TRBV18	TRBJ2-1	TRBD2	-	TGTGCCAGCACCACGTTTCGGACTAGCGGGAGGGCCAACGACAATGAGCAGTTCTTC	CASTTFRTSGRANDNEQFF
TRBV20-1	TRBJ1-2	-	-	TGCAGTGCTAGAAAGGGGGATGGCTACACCTTC	CSARKGDGYTF
TRBV30	TRBJ2-2	-	-	TGTGCCTGGAGTGTATTAGGAGGGGCCACCGGGGAGCTGTTTTTT	CAWSVLGGATGELFF
TRBV9	TRBJ1-2	-	-	TGTGCCAGCAGCGCAAGCTCGGGGAGGCATGGCTACACCTTC	CASSASSGRHGYTF
TRBV9	TRBJ2-3	TRBD2	-	TGTGCCAGCAGCGTAGATAGCGGGAGGTCTAGCACAGATACGCAGTATTTT	CASSVDSGRSSTDTQYF
TRBV7-9	TRBJ1-1	-	few	TGTGCCAGCAGCTTTACTGAGGGAGCTTTCTTT	CASSFTEGAFF
TRBV18	TRBJ2-1	TRBD1	-	TGTGCCAGCTCATTGCAGGACAGGGCGGACAATGAGCAGTTCTTC	CASSLQDRADNEQFF
TRBV28	TRBJ2-1	TRBD1	-	TGTGCCAGCAGTCCCCACAGGGGTGGCTCCTACAATGAGCAGTTCTTC	CASSPHRGGSYNEQFF
TRBV30	TRBJ1-5	-	-	TGTGCCTGGAGTGGGGGAGGGAATCAGCCCCAGCATTTT	CAWSGGGNQPQHF
TRBV4-3	TRBJ1-1	-	-	TGCGCCAGCAGCCAAGATTATATGGGGGGTCTGGGAACTGAAGCTTTCTTT	CASSQDYMGGLGTEAFF
TRBV6-6	TRBJ2-7	TRBD1	-	TGTGCCAGCCGGGACAGCCACTCCTACGAGCAGTACTTC	CASRDSHSYEQYF
TRBV5-6	TRBJ1-1	-	-	TGTGCCAGCAGCTTTTCCCCAGGCACTGAAGCTTTCTTT	CASSFSPGTEAFF
TRBV15	TRBJ2-3	-	-	TGTGCCACCAGCAGAGCAGGACTCAACACAGATACGCAGTATTTT	CATSRAGLNTDTQYF
TRBV7-6	TRBJ1-1	-	-	TGTGCCAGCAGCTACAGGCAGCCCCCGAACACTGAAGCTTTCTTT	CASSYRQPPNTEAFF
TRBV11-2	TRBJ2-1	-	-	TGTGCCAGCAGCTTAAACCTCCTCGGAGGGGTAGACAATGAGCAGTTCTTC	CASSLNLLGGVDNEQFF
TRBV2	TRBJ1-1	-	-	TGTGCCAGCAGTGCCCACCGGGGTGGCACTGAAGCTTTCTTT	CASSAHRGGTEAFF
TRBV13	TRBJ2-3	TRBD1	-	TGTGCCAGCAGCTCGGACAGGGTAAATCCTAGAGATACGCAGTATTTT	CASSSDRVNPRDTQYF
TRBV14	TRBJ2-6	-	-	TGTGCCAGCAGTCTTTCTGGGGCCAACGTCCTGACTTTC	CASSLSGANVLTF
TRBV7-3	TRBJ2-5	TRBD1	-	TGTGCCAGCAGCTTAACGGGTCCCCAGGGGGCGCAAGAGACCCAGTACTTC	CASSLTGPQGAQETQYF
TRBV19	TRBJ1-1	-	-	TGTGCCAGTAGTCTCCACAGGGACAACACTGAAGCTTTCTTT	CASSLHRDNTEAFF
TRBV6-1	TRBJ2-3	-	-	TGTGCCAGCAGTGCCCCGGGACTCGGCACAGATACGCAGTATTTT	CASSAPGLGTDTQYF
TRBV7-9	TRBJ2-7	TRBD1	once	TGTGCCAGCAGCTTTACACAGGGGTCCTACGAGCAGTACTTC	CASSFTQGSYEQYF
TRBV4-2	TRBJ2-5	-	-	TGTGCCAGCAGCCAGGGTTACCTAGCGCTCGAGACCCAGTACTTC	CASSQGYLALETQYF
TRBV19	TRBJ1-5	-	-	TGTGCCAGTAGTATCGGTGTACGAGGAATCAGTTATGGCAATCAGCCCCAGCATTTT	CASSIGVRGISYGNQPQHF
TRBV30	TRBJ1-4	TRBD1	-	TGTGCCTGGAGAGATATCCAGGGGGCGCGGGAAAAACTGTTTTTT	CAWRDIQGAREKLFF
TRBV5-1	TRBJ2-3	-	-	TGCGCCAGCAGCTTCGGCGGGATAAGAACAGATACGCAGTATTTT	CASSFGGIRTDTQYF
TRBV28	TRBJ2-7	-	-	TGTGCCAGCAGTCCGGGACACCGGATGACAATCCTACGGGAGCAGTACTTC	CASSPGHRMTILREQYF
TRBV2	TRBJ1-5	-	-	TGTGCCAGGGGGACTTCCTATCAGCCCCAGCATTTT	CARGTSYQPQHF
TRBV11-2	TRBJ2-1	TRBD2	-	TGTGCCAGCAGGTCACTAGCGGGAATCTACAATGAGCAGTTCTTC	CASRSLAGIYNEQFF
TRBV30	TRBJ1-6	-	-	TGTGCCTGGAGTGTAGGGGATCTCACCCTCCACTTT	CAWSVGDLTLHF